The rows below give T cell receptor beta chains drawn from one sample of a study of blood T cell repertoires in COVID-19. TCRdb keeps only in-frame clones here, not all; method: immunoSEQ multiplex PCR. The top ten hold around 16% of the sample, which has about 110,000 clones, over 60% seen once. Sequencing was done on a sample of peripheral blood. Receptors originate from a woman at least 80 years old with active or convalescent COVID-19. Both conserved end residues are part of each CDR3. A D gene is named only where the DNA matches it firmly. The size field is filled for only some rows; it gives once, few, many or a size class.

j_call: TRBJ1-1; clone_size: -; d_call: TRBD1; v_call: TRBV5-4; cdr3_nt: TGTGCCAGCAGCTTAACCGGGACAGGGTTGTCTGAAGCTTTCTTT; cdr3_aa: CASSLTGTGLSEAFF
j_call: TRBJ1-2; clone_size: -; d_call: TRBD1; v_call: TRBV9; cdr3_nt: TGTGCCAGCAGCGCCCGGACAGGGGGCGCGAATGGCTACACCTTC; cdr3_aa: CASSARTGGANGYTF
j_call: TRBJ2-3; clone_size: -; d_call: TRBD2; v_call: TRBV7-6; cdr3_nt: TGTGCCAGCACCCGGGAGGGCCAAAACACAGATACGCAGTATTTT; cdr3_aa: CASTREGQNTDTQYF
j_call: TRBJ2-1; clone_size: -; d_call: TRBD2; v_call: TRBV18; cdr3_nt: TGTGCCAGCTCACCAAGTATCCTAGCGGGAGGGCTGAGCTCCTACAATGAGCAGTTCTTC; cdr3_aa: CASSPSILAGGLSSYNEQFF
j_call: TRBJ2-5; clone_size: -; d_call: -; v_call: TRBV29-1; cdr3_nt: TGCAGCGTTGAAGTTCCGACGTCACCAGGGCAAGAGACCCAGTACTTC; cdr3_aa: CSVEVPTSPGQETQYF
j_call: TRBJ2-7; clone_size: -; d_call: -; v_call: TRBV19; cdr3_nt: TGTGCCAGTACCCCGACAGTCAGCTCCTACGAGCAGTACTTC; cdr3_aa: CASTPTVSSYEQYF
j_call: TRBJ2-3; clone_size: -; d_call: TRBD1; v_call: TRBV27; cdr3_nt: TGTGCCAGCAGCCAGAAAAGGGACAGCTTCAGCACAGATACGCAGTATTTT; cdr3_aa: CASSQKRDSFSTDTQYF
j_call: TRBJ2-2; clone_size: -; d_call: -; v_call: TRBV7-3; cdr3_nt: TGTGCCAGCAGCTTAGGGCGTGACACCGGGGAGCTGTTTTTT; cdr3_aa: CASSLGRDTGELFF
j_call: TRBJ2-3; clone_size: -; d_call: TRBD2; v_call: TRBV19; cdr3_nt: TGTGCCAGTAGTAAGACTAGCGGCACAGATACGCAGTATTTT; cdr3_aa: CASSKTSGTDTQYF
j_call: TRBJ2-7; clone_size: -; d_call: TRBD2; v_call: TRBV14; cdr3_nt: TGTGCCAGCAGCCAAGATACGGTTAGCGGGATCCCCTACGAGCAGTACTTC; cdr3_aa: CASSQDTVSGIPYEQYF
j_call: TRBJ1-3; clone_size: -; d_call: -; v_call: TRBV18; cdr3_nt: TGTGCCAGCTCACCACCCGTGCCTACCTCTGGAAACACCATATATTTT; cdr3_aa: CASSPPVPTSGNTIYF
j_call: TRBJ2-7; clone_size: few; d_call: TRBD2; v_call: TRBV7-8; cdr3_nt: TGTGCCAGCAGCCGAGTAGCGGGAGCGAACTCCTACGAGCAGTACTTC; cdr3_aa: CASSRVAGANSYEQYF
j_call: TRBJ1-2; clone_size: once; d_call: -; v_call: TRBV4-2; cdr3_nt: TGTGCCAGCAGCCTTCCCTCGGGACAACAATTTGGGGCCTATGGCTACACCTTC; cdr3_aa: CASSLPSGQQFGAYGYTF